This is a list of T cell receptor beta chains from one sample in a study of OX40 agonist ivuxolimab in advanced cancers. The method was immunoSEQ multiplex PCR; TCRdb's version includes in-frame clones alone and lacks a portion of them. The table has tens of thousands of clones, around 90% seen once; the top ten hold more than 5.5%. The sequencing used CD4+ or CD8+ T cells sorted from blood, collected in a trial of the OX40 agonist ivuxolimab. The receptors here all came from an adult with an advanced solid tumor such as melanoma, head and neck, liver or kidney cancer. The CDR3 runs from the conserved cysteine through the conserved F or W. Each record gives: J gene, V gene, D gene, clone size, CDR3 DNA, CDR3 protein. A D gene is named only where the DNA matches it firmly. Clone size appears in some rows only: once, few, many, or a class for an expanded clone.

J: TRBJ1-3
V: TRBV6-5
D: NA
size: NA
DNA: TGTGCCAGCCGTCAGGGGGGAAACACCATATATTTT
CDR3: CASRQGGNTIYF

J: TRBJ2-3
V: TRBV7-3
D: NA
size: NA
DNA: TGTGCCAGCAGCTTCCAACCGTCCCGCACAGATACGCAGTATTTT
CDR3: CASSFQPSRTDTQYF

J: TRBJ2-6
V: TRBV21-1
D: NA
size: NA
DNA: TGTGCCAGCAGCCCACCGCCGGGACAGGATAACTCTGGGGCCAACGTCCTGACTTTC
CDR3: CASSPPPGQDNSGANVLTF

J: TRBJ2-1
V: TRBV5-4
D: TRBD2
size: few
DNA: TGTGCCAGCAGCTTAGCGGCGGGAGCCAATGAGCAGTTCTTC
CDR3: CASSLAAGANEQFF

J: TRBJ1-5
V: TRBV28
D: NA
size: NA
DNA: TGTGCCAGCAGTTTGGGGTTCGGACGGTTGAGCGATCAGCCCCAGCATTTT
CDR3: CASSLGFGRLSDQPQHF

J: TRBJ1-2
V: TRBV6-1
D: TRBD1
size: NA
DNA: TGTGCCAGCAGTGAACGCGGAACAGGGGGTTGGAATGGCTACACCTTC
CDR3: CASSERGTGGWNGYTF

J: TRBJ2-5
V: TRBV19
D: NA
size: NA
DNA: TGTGCCAGTAGTCTCCCTCAGGGTACGGGAGAGACCCAGTACTTC
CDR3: CASSLPQGTGETQYF

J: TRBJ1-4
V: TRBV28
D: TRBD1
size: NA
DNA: TGTGCCAGCAGTACCCCAGGGGGGACTAATGAAAAACTGTTTTTT
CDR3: CASSTPGGTNEKLFF

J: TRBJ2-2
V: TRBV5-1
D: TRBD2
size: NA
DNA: TGCGCCAGCAGCCGCGGACTAGCGGGAGGTCAGGGCGGGGAGCTGTTTTTT
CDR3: CASSRGLAGGQGGELFF

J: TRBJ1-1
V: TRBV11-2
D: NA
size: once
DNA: TGTGCCAGCAGCTCCGAGGGGGGGTACATGATCAACACTGAAGCTTTCTTT
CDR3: CASSSEGGYMINTEAFF

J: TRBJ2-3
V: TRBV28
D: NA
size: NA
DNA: TGTGCCAGCAGCCTACCGGATACTGCTAGCACAGATACGCAGTATTTT
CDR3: CASSLPDTASTDTQYF

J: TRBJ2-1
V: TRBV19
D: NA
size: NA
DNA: TGTGCCAGTAGGTCCGGGCTAGGAGTAAACAATGAGCAGTTCTTC
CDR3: CASRSGLGVNNEQFF

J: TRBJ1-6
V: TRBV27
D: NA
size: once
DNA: TGTGCCTCAGGGTTGAGCTCCTATAATTCACCCCTCCACTTT
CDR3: CASGLSSYNSPLHF

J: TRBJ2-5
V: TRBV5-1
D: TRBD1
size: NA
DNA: TGCGCCAGCAGCTTGCAGGGGGCGGAACAAGAGACCCAGTACTTC
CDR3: CASSLQGAEQETQYF

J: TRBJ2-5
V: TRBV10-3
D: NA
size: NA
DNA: TGTGCCATCAGCCCCGGACAGCAAGAGACCCAGTACTTC
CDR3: CAISPGQQETQYF

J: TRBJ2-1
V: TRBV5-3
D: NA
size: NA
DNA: TGTGCCAGAAGCACCTTGCACAGGGGAGGGCTCAATGAGCAGTTCTTC
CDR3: CARSTLHRGGLNEQFF

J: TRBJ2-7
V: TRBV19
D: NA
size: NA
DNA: TGTGCCAGTAGTATTGGGGTAGCCGGATCCTACGAGCAGTACTTC
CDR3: CASSIGVAGSYEQYF

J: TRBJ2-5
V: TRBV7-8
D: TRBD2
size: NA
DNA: TGTGCCAGCAGCTTAGGGACTAGGTTTGAGACCCAGTACTTC
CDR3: CASSLGTRFETQYF